This passage covers 30 T cell receptor beta chains from one sample sequenced in a study of blood T cells in healthy people across ages. Next came a second PCR, run for about 7 to 12 cycles, which used a sample-barcoded 5' primer along with a J-beta primer mix. TCRdb processed the 5' RACE reads anew with MiXCR; each CDR3 protein has one entry. There are some 900,000 distinct CDR3 sequences in the sample; 29% occur only once, and roughly a sixth lies in the top ten. The source material was blood. Receptors originate from a woman older than 75 in good health.

This clonotype was seen ten or more times. The chain employs TRBV6-2 or TRBV6-3 and TRBJ2-7, with 8 bases aligning to TRBD1. Per the germline V gene, CDR1 is MNHEY and CDR2 is SVGEGT. The CDR3 has 13 residues. V lost 7 bases, J lost 5 bases, and 7 bases stayed unmatched. The CDR3 region is CASTWTGMNEQYF. As DNA, the CDR3 is TGTGCCAGCACCTGGACAGGGATGAACGAGCAGTACTTC.

The table lists this clonotype with many counts. V gene TRBV5-1 combines with J gene TRBJ2-7, with TRBD1 identical over 9 bases. Looked up from germline, CDR1 is SGHRS and CDR2 is YFSETQ. With V trimmed by 7 bases and J by 7 bases, 9 bases remained unmatched. The length of the CDR3 is 13 residues. For the CDR3, the DNA is TGCGCCAGCCGCCGGGACAGGGTGGAAGAGCAGTACTTC. It specifies CASRRDRVEEQYF.

This clonotype was seen at least ten times. The V gene is TRBV28, the J gene TRBJ2-4; 9 bases map to TRBD1. The CDR3 totals 16 residues. The germline V gene has CDR1 MDHEN and CDR2 SYDVKM. J lost 4 bases, V lost 5 bases, and 9 bases had no gene match. CDR3 sequence: CASSGTGTGTKNIQYF. The CDR3 region has the DNA TGTGCCAGCAGTGGGACCGGGACAGGGACTAAAAACATTCAGTACTTC.

The chain has TRBV12-5 and TRBJ1-5, with D perhaps TRBD1 (6 bases). This CDR3 has 14 residues. Germline V gene data show CDR1 as LGHNT and CDR2 as FRNRAP. The V gene lost 7 bases and the J gene lost 4 bases, with 14 bases spanning the gap. This CDR3 reads CASAREGGNQPQHF. CDR3 DNA sequence: TGTGCTAGTGCTCGGGAAGGGGGAAATCAGCCCCAGCATTTT.

This chain connects TRBV7-2 to TRBJ2-1; 12 nucleotides match TRBD2. After removal of 3 bases from V and 3 bases from J, the junction contained 6 bases not matched to a gene. The CDR3 runs to 17 residues. Germline V gene lookup returns CDR1 SGHTA and CDR2 FQGNSA. In DNA, the CDR3 is TGTGCCAGCAGCTTCGGACTAGCGGGACCGGGCTACAATGAGCAGTTCTTC. It yields the protein CASSFGLAGPGYNEQFF.

This chain uses TRBV6-5 with TRBJ2-7; 7 bases map to TRBD2. This CDR3 region has 14 residues. The trim removed 4 bases at V and 3 bases at J, leaving 6 bases unmatched. Germline V gives CDR1 MNHEY, CDR2 SVGAGI. CDR3 DNA: TGTGCCAGCAGTTTGCTAGCGGCAGACTACGAGCAGTACTTC. Protein product: CASSLLAADYEQYF.

V is TRBV20-1 and J is TRBJ2-1; tentatively, D is TRBD1 or TRBD2 (7 bases each). The CDR3 spans 13 residues. From germline, CDR1 is DFQATT and CDR2 SNEGSKA (reference sequence). V was clipped by 6 bases and J by 13 bases, with 22 bases between them. CDR3 protein: CSARTGGRETQFF. The CDR3 nucleotides are TGCAGTGCAAGGACAGGTGGGCGGGAGACCCAGTTCTTC.

The chain recombines TRBV3-1 with TRBJ1-2; no clear D gene. Germline CDR1 reads LGHDT; CDR2 reads YNNKEL (reference sequence). This CDR3 contains 13 residues. Trimming cost V 0 bases and J 4 bases, with 6 bases left between them. The CDR3 DNA follows: TGTGCCAGCAGCCAAGACGGCAGCTATGGCTACACCTTC. This encodes CASSQDGSYGYTF.

This clonotype was picked up many times. V and J are TRBV6-2 or TRBV6-3 and TRBJ2-1, with D unresolved. CDR1 and CDR2 (germline): MNHEY, SVGEGT. This CDR3 comprises 18 residues. V was cut by 4 bases and J by 8 bases, with 27 bases left in between. The CDR3 nucleotides read TGTGCCAGCAGTTTCCCGACCCGGGCCCAGGCCCTTTTAGATGAGCAGTTCTTC. Amino acid sequence: CASSFPTRAQALLDEQFF.

J is TRBJ1-1 and V is TRBV14, with a weak D call TRBD1 (5 bases). Germline V CDR1 and CDR2: SGHDN, FVKESK. There are 17 residues in the CDR3. V was clipped by 7 bases and J by 1 base, with 22 bases between them. CDR3 protein: CASKGVSRQGWNTEAFF. The CDR3 region has the DNA TGTGCCAGCAAAGGTGTGTCGAGGCAGGGTTGGAACACTGAAGCTTTCTTT.

The V call is TRBV6-2 or TRBV6-3, the J call TRBJ2-3; 11 bases map to TRBD2. V was clipped by 7 bases and J by 3 bases; unmatched bases: 3. Germline values: CDR1 MNHEY, CDR2 SVGEGT. CDR3 length: 14 amino acids. CDR3 DNA: TGTGCCAGCACGGGACTAGCGGAGACAGATACGCAGTATTTT. This translates into CASTGLAETDTQYF.

This clonotype appeared many times. CDR3 in DNA: TGTGCCAGCTCACCGGGGCTCGCGGACTACGAGCAGTACTTC. Translated: CASSPGLADYEQYF. The V and J genes are TRBV18 and TRBJ2-7; possibly TRBD1 for D (5 bases). The CDR3 consists of 14 residues. The V end was cut by 3 bases, the J end by 3 bases, with 12 bases between. Germline lookup yields CDR1 KGHSH and CDR2 LQKENI.

J is TRBJ2-2 and V is TRBV4-3; unclear D gene. Germline CDR1 and CDR2: LGHNA and YSLEER. This CDR3 has 15 amino acids. Trimming took off 3 bases at V and 4 bases at J, with 12 bases between the two ends. The CDR3 spells CASSQVQDPTGELFF. The CDR3 DNA sequence: TGCGCCAGCAGCCAGGTGCAGGATCCCACCGGGGAGCTGTTTTTT.

The chain carries TRBV5-1 and TRBJ1-2; 9 bases match TRBD1. The V and J ends lost 0 bases and 1 base, in that order; junction bases with no gene match: 7. This CDR3 has 17 residues. Germline lookup yields CDR1 SGHRS and CDR2 YFSETQ. For the CDR3, the DNA is TGCGCCAGCAGCTTGGACGGACAGGGGTCCTTTAACTATGGCTACACCTTC. Translation gives CASSLDGQGSFNYGYTF. Full variable domain (outside the CDR3, taken from reference TRBV5-1 and TRBJ1-2): KAGVTQTPRYLIKTRGQQVTLSCSPISGHRSVSWYQQTPGQGLQFLFEYFSETQRNKGNFPGRFSGRQFSNSRSEMNVSTLELGDSALYLCASSLDGQGSFNYGYTFGSGTRLTVV.

This clonotype came up many times. V and J are TRBV20-1 and TRBJ2-7, with a possible D match to TRBD1 (6 bases). There are 13 residues in the CDR3. From germline, CDR1 is DFQATT and CDR2 SNEGSKA (reference sequence). Trimming left V 1 base short and J 8 bases short, with 15 bases between. CDR3 sequence (DNA): TGCAGTGCTAGAGGGCCCCCTCAGGGGAAGCAGTACTTC. Amino acid sequence: CSARGPPQGKQYF.

This clonotype was recorded many times. This rearrangement joins TRBV7-8 to TRBJ2-1; 7 nucleotides agree with TRBD2. Trimming took 1 base from V and 0 from J; bases not matched to a gene: 9. Germline V gene data show CDR1 as SGHVS and CDR2 as FQNEAQ. This CDR3 comprises 18 residues. The CDR3 is CASSLVVRRGSSYNEQFF. In DNA, the CDR3 is TGTGCCAGCAGCTTAGTTGTACGGCGGGGGAGCTCCTACAATGAGCAGTTCTTC.

This clonotype has at least ten counts. The chain joins TRBV6-5 to TRBJ2-5; 7 nucleotides match TRBD2. CDR1 is MNHEY, CDR2 SVGAGI, per germline. Unmatched junction bases numbered 6, after V lost 7 bases and J lost 1 base. This CDR3 is built from 14 residues. The CDR3 is CASKERGVQETQYF. CDR3 DNA sequence: TGTGCCAGCAAGGAGCGGGGCGTCCAAGAGACCCAGTACTTC.

In regard to this clonotype: The junction does not match germline at one end; this may be a read error. The chain is built from TRBV14 and TRBJ2-3, with 12 bases lining up with TRBD2. From germline, CDR1 is SGHDN and CDR2 FVKESK. The CDR3 loop spans 16 amino acids. The CDR3 reads CASSPHGLAGRDTQYF. DNA for the CDR3: TGCGCCAGCAGCCCCCACGGACTAGCGGGGAGGGATACGCAGTATTTT.

This clonotype turned up a few times. This sequence may be a read error, since a much larger clone differs from it by one base. The chain is built from TRBV7-9 and TRBJ2-5, with a weak D call TRBD1 (6 bases). Germline V gene sequence: CDR1 SEHNR, CDR2 FQNEAQ (reference sequence). This CDR3 spans 14 amino acids. The V end lost 7 bases, the J end lost 11 bases, and 23 bases lay between the germline ends. The CDR3 nucleotides are TGTGCCAGCACCAGGGGTGCGGTTTACAATGAGCAGTACTTC. Amino acid sequence: CASTRGAVYNEQYF.

This clonotype showed up many times. CDR3 bases: TGTGCCAGCAGCCAAGGGGGGGGAGCTTCTAACTATGGCTACACCTTC. Its translation: CASSQGGGASNYGYTF. J is TRBJ1-2 and V is TRBV3-1; tentatively, D is TRBD1 (5 bases). Trimming took 1 base from V and 0 from J, leaving 12 bases between them. CDR3 size: 16 residues. Germline assignment: CDR1 LGHDT and CDR2 YNNKEL (reference sequence). Based on the CDR3 plus reference TRBV3-1 and TRBJ1-2, the full variable domain is DTAVSQTPKYLVTQMGNDKSIKCEQNLGHDTMYWYKQDSKKFLKIMFSYNNKELIINETVPNRFSPKSPDKAHLNLHINSLELGDSAVYFCASSQGGGASNYGYTFGSGTRLTVV.

About this clonotype: At one boundary the junction diverges from the germline segment, which might be a read error. The V gene is TRBV5-1, the J gene TRBJ2-3; 11 bases agree with TRBD2. The CDR3 spans 20 residues. Looked up from germline, CDR1 is SGHRS and CDR2 is YFSETQ. The CDR3, as DNA: TGCGCCAACAGCTCGTGGCTAGCGGGGGGCCACTCCCCTAGCACAGATACGCAGTATTTT. This sequence encodes CANSSWLAGGHSPSTDTQYF.

This clonotype has only a few counts. The chain links TRBV7-9 to TRBJ2-1; D uncertain. The germline V gene encodes CDR1 SEHNR and CDR2 FQNEAQ (reference sequence). CDR3 length: 13 amino acids. V gave up 8 bases and J gave up 10 bases, with 18 bases separating them. CDR3 sequence (DNA): TGTGCCAGCCTGCGTCGGCCCTCGCAGGAGCAGTTCTTC. It is translated as CASLRRPSQEQFF.

The V and J genes are TRBV28 and TRBJ1-2, with no clear D. CDR1 is MDHEN, CDR2 SYDVKM, per germline. This CDR3 has 13 amino acids. The V and J ends lost 8 bases and 4 bases respectively, with 14 bases between them. As DNA, the CDR3 is TGTGCCAGCTTCTGGAGGGCGGGCTATGGCTACACCTTC. This codes for CASFWRAGYGYTF.

The chain links TRBV24-1 to TRBJ1-2, with D unresolved. CDR1 is KGHDR, CDR2 SFDVKD, per germline. CDR3 size: 13 residues. Trimming removed 6 bases at V and 1 base at J, with 8 bases between. The chain's CDR3 is CATSNAGNYGYTF. The CDR3 DNA sequence: TGTGCCACCAGTAATGCGGGTAACTATGGCTACACCTTC.

The rearrangement uses TRBV12-3 or TRBV12-4 and TRBJ1-4, with 7 positions matching TRBD1. V gave up 7 bases and J gave up 8 bases; unmatched junction bases: 13. The CDR3 has 15 amino acids. The CDR3 coding sequence is TGTGCCAGCACCAAATCCGGGACAGTTATAGAAAAACTGTTTTTT. It translates to CASTKSGTVIEKLFF.

The chain links TRBV7-2 to TRBJ1-2; 9 bases agree with TRBD1. The ends lost 0 bases at V and 6 bases at J; junction bases unmatched: 5. This CDR3 is 15 amino acids long. Germline lookup yields CDR1 SGHTA and CDR2 FQGNSA. The CDR3 is CASSLAGQGPHGYTF. For the CDR3, the DNA is TGTGCCAGCAGCTTAGCGGGACAGGGCCCCCATGGCTACACCTTC.

This clonotype occurred a few times. CDR3 sequence: CASSPRGGGDTGELFF. CDR3 in DNA: TGCGCCAGCAGCCCACGAGGAGGGGGCGACACCGGGGAGCTGTTTTTT. V usage is TRBV5-1 and J usage is TRBJ2-2; tentative D call: TRBD1 (7 bases). The CDR3 consists of 16 residues. Germline V gives CDR1 SGHRS, CDR2 YFSETQ. V gave up 4 bases and J gave up 3 bases, with 16 bases separating them. Filled out from reference TRBV5-1 and TRBJ2-2, the complete variable domain reads KAGVTQTPRYLIKTRGQQVTLSCSPISGHRSVSWYQQTPGQGLQFLFEYFSETQRNKGNFPGRFSGRQFSNSRSEMNVSTLELGDSALYLCASSPRGGGDTGELFFGEGSRLTVL.

The chain combines TRBV7-3 with TRBJ2-5; 14 bases match TRBD2. The germline gives CDR1 SGHTA, CDR2 FQGTGA. V lost 5 bases to trimming and J lost 11 bases; unmatched junction nucleotides: 16. The CDR3 is 17 residues long. The CDR3, as DNA: TGTGCCAGCAGCCCCCCGGGACTAGCGGGGGAGCCTACTGAGCAGTACTTC. Translating it yields CASSPPGLAGEPTEQYF.

This clonotype was seen repeatedly, ten times or more. V is TRBV12-3 or TRBV12-4 and J is TRBJ1-4, with TRBD1 identical over 8 bases. CDR3 size: 14 residues. Unmatched junction bases numbered 7, after V lost 6 bases and J lost 7 bases. The CDR3 DNA reads TGTGCCAGCAGCCCGACAGGGGATAGTGAAAAACTGTTTTTT. Protein sequence: CASSPTGDSEKLFF.

Comment on this clonotype: One end of the junction varies from germline; a read error may be responsible. V is TRBV27 and J is TRBJ2-1, with unresolved D. This CDR3 comprises 14 residues. Germline V gives CDR1 MNHEY, CDR2 SMNVEV (reference sequence). CDR3 region: CARSLLGGRNEQFF. The CDR3 region has the DNA TGTGCCCGCAGTTTACTGGGTGGCCGGAATGAGCAGTTCTTC.